This T cell receptor beta chain was identified during a study of Graves' ophthalmopathy and Graves' hyperthyroidism. CDR1 and CDR2 from the germline V gene are DFQATT and SNEGSKA (reference sequence). V lost 0 bases to trimming and J lost 8 bases, with 19 bases between them. This CDR3 comprises 15 residues. In its sample, this clonotype was seen many times. The hyperthyroidism patients, aged 18 to 65, had been newly diagnosed, with under 2 months' duration. From RNA, the CDR3 regions of TCR beta chains were amplified and sequenced. Amplification began with first-round RT-PCR using HTBI primers, then second-round multiplex PCR was performed. In TCRdb, the multiplex PCR reads were re-called with MiXCR into one record per CDR3 protein. Here the sample spans 900,000 to 1,200,000 distinct CDR3 sequences, less than 45% being singletons.

This TCR was recovered from an adult man with Graves' hyperthyroidism. The chain links TRBV20-1 to TRBJ1-2; tentative D call: TRBD1 (6 bases). The sequencing input was peripheral blood or thyroid tissue (not recorded which). Written as DNA, the CDR3 is TGCAGTGCTAGAGATGGAACCTCAGGGGTTAGAGGCTACACCTTC. Amino acids: CSARDGTSGVRGYTF.